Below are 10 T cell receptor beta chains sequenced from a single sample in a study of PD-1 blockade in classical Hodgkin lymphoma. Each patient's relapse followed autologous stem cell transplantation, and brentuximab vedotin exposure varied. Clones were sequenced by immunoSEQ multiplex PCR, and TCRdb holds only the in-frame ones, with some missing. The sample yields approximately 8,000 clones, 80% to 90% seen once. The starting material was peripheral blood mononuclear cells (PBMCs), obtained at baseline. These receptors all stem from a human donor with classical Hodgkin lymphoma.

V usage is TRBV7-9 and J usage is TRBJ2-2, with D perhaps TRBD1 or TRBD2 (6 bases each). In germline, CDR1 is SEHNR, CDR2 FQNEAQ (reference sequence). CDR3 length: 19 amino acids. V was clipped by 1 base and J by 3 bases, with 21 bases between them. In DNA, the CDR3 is TGTGCCAGCAGCTTAGAGCTTGGTGTCTTCGGGGGCGACACCGGGGAGCTGTTTTTT. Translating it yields CASSLELGVFGGDTGELFF.

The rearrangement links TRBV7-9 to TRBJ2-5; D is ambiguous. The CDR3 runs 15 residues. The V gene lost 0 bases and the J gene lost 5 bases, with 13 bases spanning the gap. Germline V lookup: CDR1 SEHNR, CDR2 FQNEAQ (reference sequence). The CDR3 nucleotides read TGTGCCAGCAGCTTAGCGCAGTGGTATGTGGAGACCCAGTACTTC. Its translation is CASSLAQWYVETQYF.

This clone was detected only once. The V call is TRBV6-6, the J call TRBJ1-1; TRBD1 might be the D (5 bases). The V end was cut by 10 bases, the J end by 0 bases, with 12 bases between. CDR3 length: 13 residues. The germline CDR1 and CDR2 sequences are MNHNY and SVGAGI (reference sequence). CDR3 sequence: CAILSGVNTEAFF. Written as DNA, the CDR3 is TGTGCCATCCTTTCGGGGGTGAACACTGAAGCTTTCTTT.

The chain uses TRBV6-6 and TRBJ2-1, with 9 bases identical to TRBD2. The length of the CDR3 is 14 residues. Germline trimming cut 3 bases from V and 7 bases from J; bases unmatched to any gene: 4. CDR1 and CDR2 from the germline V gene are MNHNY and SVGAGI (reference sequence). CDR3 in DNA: TGTGCCAGCAGTTATAGCGGGAGAGGAAATGAGCAGTTCTTC. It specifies CASSYSGRGNEQFF.

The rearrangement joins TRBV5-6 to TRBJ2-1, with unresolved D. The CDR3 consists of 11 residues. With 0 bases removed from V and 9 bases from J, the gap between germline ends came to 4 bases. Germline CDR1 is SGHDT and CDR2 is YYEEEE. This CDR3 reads CASSLAREQFF. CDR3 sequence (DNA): TGTGCCAGCAGCTTGGCGCGTGAGCAGTTCTTC.

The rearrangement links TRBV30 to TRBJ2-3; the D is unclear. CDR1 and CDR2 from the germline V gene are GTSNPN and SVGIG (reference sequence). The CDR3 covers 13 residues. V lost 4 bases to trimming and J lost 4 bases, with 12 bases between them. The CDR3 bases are TGTGCCTGGAACCCTGGGGTTGCAGATACGCAGTATTTT. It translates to CAWNPGVADTQYF.

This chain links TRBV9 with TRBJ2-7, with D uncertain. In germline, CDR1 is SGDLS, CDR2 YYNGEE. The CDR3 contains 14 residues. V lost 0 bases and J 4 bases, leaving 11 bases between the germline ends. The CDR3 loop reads CASSVAAYPYEQYF. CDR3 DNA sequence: TGTGCCAGCAGCGTAGCTGCCTACCCTTACGAGCAGTACTTC.

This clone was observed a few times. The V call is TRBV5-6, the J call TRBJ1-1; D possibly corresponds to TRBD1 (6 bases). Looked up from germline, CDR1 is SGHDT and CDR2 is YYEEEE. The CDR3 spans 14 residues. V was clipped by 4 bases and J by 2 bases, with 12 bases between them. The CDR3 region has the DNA TGTGCCAGCAGCGTGGACAGATTCAACACTGAAGCTTTCTTT. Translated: CASSVDRFNTEAFF.

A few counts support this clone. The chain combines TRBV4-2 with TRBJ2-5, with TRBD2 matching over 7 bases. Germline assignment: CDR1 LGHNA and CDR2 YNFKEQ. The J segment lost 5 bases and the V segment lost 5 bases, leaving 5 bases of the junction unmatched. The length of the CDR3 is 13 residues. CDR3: CASSIGRQETQYF. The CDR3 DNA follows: TGTGCCAGCAGCATCGGGAGGCAGGAGACCCAGTACTTC.

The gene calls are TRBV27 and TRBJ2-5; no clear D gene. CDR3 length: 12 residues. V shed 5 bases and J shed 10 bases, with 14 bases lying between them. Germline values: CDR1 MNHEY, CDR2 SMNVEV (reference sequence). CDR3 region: CASSPRRMGQYF. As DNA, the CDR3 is TGTGCCAGCAGTCCGCGCCGCATGGGCCAGTACTTC.